This T cell receptor (beta chain) was recorded in a study of control samples from healthy donors and cancer patients. The CDR3 is 14 amino acids. V lost 3 bases, J lost 4 bases, and 14 bases lay in between. From germline, CDR1 is SGDLS and CDR2 YYNGEE. The method was immunoSEQ multiplex PCR; TCRdb's version includes in-frame clones alone and lacks a portion of them. The table shows around 140,000 clones, with around 90% occurring only once. The chain recombines TRBV9 with TRBJ2-7; weak D call: TRBD1 (6 bases). The clonotype originates from a man younger than 30 in good health. Sequencing input: blood. Here the CDR3 DNA reads TGTGCCAGCAGCGCACGTCCCACAGGGTACGAGCAGTACTTC. Its translation is CASSARPTGYEQYF.